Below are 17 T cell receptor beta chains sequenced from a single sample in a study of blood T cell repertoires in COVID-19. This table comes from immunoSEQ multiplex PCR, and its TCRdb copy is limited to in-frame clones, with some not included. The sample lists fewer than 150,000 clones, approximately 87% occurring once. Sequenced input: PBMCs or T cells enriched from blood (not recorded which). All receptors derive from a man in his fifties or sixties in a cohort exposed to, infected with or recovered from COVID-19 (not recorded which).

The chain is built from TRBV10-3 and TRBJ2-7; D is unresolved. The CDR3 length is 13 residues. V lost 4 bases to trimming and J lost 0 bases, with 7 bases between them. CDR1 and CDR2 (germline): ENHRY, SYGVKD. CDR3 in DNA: TGTGCCATCAGTGGACTGAGCTCCTACGAGCAGTACTTC. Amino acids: CAISGLSSYEQYF.

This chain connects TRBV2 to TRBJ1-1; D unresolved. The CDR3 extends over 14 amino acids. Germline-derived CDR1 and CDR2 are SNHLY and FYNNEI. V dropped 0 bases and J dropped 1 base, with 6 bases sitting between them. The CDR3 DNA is TGTGCCAGCAGTGAAGCGCGGTCGAACACTGAAGCTTTCTTT. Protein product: CASSEARSNTEAFF.

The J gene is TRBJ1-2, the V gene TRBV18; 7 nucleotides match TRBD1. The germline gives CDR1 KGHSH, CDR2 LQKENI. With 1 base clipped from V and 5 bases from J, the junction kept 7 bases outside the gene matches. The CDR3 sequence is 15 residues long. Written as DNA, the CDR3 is TGTGCCAGCTCACCACTCGAGACAGGGATGTATGGCTACACCTTC. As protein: CASSPLETGMYGYTF.

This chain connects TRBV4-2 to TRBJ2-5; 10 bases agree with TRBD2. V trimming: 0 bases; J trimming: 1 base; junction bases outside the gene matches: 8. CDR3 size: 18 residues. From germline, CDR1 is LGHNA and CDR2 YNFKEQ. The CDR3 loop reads CASSQDLRSGGPQETQYF. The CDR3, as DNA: TGTGCCAGCAGCCAAGATTTGCGTAGCGGGGGGCCCCAAGAGACCCAGTACTTC.

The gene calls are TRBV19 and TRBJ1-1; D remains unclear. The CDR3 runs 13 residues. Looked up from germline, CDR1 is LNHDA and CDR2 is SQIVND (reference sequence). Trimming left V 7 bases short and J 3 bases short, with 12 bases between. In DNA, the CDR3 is TGTGCCAGTACTCTAGGAGCTCACACTGAAGCTTTCTTT. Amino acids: CASTLGAHTEAFF.

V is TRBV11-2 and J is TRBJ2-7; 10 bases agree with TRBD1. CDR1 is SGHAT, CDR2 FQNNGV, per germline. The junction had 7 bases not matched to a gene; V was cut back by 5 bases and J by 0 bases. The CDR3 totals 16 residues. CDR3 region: CASSPGQGGPSYEQYF. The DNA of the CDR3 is TGTGCCAGCAGCCCAGGACAGGGGGGGCCCTCCTACGAGCAGTACTTC.

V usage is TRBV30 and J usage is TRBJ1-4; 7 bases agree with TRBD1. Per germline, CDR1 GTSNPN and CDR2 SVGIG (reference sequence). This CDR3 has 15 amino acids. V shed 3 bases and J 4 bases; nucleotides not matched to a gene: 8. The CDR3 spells CAWRGNRGLNEKLFF. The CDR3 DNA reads TGTGCCTGGAGGGGGAACAGGGGCCTTAATGAAAAACTGTTTTTT.

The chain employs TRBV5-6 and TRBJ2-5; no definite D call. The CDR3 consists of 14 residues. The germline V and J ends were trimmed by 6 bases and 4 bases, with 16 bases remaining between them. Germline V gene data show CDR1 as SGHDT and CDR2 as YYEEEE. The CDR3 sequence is CASTLPSRAETQYF. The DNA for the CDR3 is TGTGCCAGCACCCTACCGAGTCGTGCAGAGACCCAGTACTTC. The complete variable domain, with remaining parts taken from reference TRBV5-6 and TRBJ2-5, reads DAGVTQSPTHLIKTRGQQVTLRCSPKSGHDTVSWYQQALGQGPQFIFQYYEEEERQRGNFPDRFSGHQFPNYSSELNVNALLLGDSALYLCASTLPSRAETQYFGPGTRLLVL.

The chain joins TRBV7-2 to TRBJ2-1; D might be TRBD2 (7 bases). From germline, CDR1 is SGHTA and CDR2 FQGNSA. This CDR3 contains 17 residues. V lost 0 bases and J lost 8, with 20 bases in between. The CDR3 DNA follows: TGTGCCAGCAGCTTAGCCGGAACGATAGGGGGGGGCCATGAGCAGTTCTTC. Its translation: CASSLAGTIGGGHEQFF.

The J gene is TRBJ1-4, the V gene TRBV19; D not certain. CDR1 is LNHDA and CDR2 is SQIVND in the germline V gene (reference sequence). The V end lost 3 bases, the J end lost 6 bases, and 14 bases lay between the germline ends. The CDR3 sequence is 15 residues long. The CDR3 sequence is CASSIDRLTHEKLFF. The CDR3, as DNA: TGTGCCAGTAGTATCGACCGACTAACCCATGAAAAACTGTTTTTT.

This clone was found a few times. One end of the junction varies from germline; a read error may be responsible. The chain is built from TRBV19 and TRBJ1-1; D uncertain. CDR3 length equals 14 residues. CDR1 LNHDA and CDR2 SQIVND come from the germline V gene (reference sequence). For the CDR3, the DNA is TGTGCCAGTAGCCCAACATACCCGAACGCTGAAGCTTTCTTT. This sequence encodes CASSPTYPNAEAFF. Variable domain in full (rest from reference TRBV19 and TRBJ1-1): DGGITQSPKYLFRKEGQNVTLSCEQNLNHDAMYWYRQDPGQGLRLIYYSQIVNDFQKGDIAEGYSVSREKKESFPLTVTSAQKNPTAFYLCASSPTYPNAEAFFGQGTRLTVV.

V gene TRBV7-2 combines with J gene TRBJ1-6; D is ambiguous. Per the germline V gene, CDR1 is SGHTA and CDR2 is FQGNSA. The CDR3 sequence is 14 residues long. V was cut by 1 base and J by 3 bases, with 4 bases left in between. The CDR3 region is CASSLDNYNSPLHF. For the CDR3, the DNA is TGTGCCAGCAGCTTAGATAACTATAATTCACCCCTCCACTTT.

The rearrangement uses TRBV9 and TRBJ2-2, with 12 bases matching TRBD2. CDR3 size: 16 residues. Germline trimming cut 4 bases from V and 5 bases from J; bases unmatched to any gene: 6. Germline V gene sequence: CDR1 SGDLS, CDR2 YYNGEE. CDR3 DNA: TGTGCCAGCAGCATACGGACTAGCGGGGTAACCGGGGAGCTGTTTTTT. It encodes CASSIRTSGVTGELFF.

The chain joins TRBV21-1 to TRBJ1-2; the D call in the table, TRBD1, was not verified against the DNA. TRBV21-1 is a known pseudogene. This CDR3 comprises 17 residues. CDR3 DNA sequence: TGTGCCAGCAGCAAAGCACGCCAGGGGGCGCGTAACTATGGCTACACCTTC. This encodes CASSKARQGARNYGYTF.

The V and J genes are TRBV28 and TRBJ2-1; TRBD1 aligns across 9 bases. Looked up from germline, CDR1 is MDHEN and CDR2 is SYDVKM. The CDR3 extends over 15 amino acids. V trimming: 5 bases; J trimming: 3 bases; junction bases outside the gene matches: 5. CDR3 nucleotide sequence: TGTGCCAGCAGTATAGGGACAGGGTTCTACAATGAGCAGTTCTTC. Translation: CASSIGTGFYNEQFF.

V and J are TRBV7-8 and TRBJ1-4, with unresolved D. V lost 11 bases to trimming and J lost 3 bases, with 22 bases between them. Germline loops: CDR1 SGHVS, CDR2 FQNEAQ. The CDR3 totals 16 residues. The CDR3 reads CARAGSLNGANEKLFF. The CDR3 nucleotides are TGTGCCCGAGCCGGCAGCCTAAACGGGGCTAATGAAAAACTGTTTTTT.

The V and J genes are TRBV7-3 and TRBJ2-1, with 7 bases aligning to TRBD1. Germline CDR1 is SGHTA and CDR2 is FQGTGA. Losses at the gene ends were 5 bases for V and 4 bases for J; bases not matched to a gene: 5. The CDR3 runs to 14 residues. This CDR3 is CASSHRGQYNEQFF. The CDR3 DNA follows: TGTGCCAGCAGCCACCGGGGACAGTACAATGAGCAGTTCTTC.